These 17 T cell receptor beta chains came from one sample sequenced in a study of blood T cell repertoires in COVID-19. Only in-frame clones appear in the TCRdb table, and some are missing; sequencing was by immunoSEQ multiplex PCR. The table lists 190,000 or so clones, around 83% of them singletons, with 2.5% to 3% in the top ten. Sequencing was carried out using peripheral blood. The receptors derive from a man aged 50 or older with active or convalescent COVID-19.

The chain employs TRBV30 and TRBJ1-1; tentative D call: TRBD1 (6 bases). The CDR3 is 14 residues long. CDR1 and CDR2 from the germline V gene are GTSNPN and SVGIG (reference sequence). V was trimmed by 2 bases and J by 4 bases, leaving 14 bases between them. The CDR3 DNA follows: TGTGCCTGGAGTAAGGGGGTCGAGAGCACTGAAGCTTTCTTT. Translation: CAWSKGVESTEAFF.

This chain connects TRBV5-1 to TRBJ1-2; D may be TRBD1 (6 bases). This CDR3 has 15 amino acids. V was cut by 4 bases and J by 3 bases, with 16 bases left in between. From germline, CDR1 is SGHRS and CDR2 YFSETQ. The CDR3 protein is CASSLQDRPDYGYTF. CDR3 nucleotide sequence: TGCGCCAGCAGCCTACAGGACAGACCTGACTATGGCTACACCTTC. The variable domain in full, completed from reference TRBV5-1 and TRBJ1-2, reads KAGVTQTPRYLIKTRGQQVTLSCSPISGHRSVSWYQQTPGQGLQFLFEYFSETQRNKGNFPGRFSGRQFSNSRSEMNVSTLELGDSALYLCASSLQDRPDYGYTFGSGTRLTVV.

The CDR3, as DNA: TGTGCCAGCAGTGTGATCGATAGCGGCTATACGCAGTATTTT. Protein product: CASSVIDSGYTQYF. The rearrangement links TRBV28 to TRBJ2-3, with TRBD2 as a possible D gene (6 bases). The germline V gene encodes CDR1 MDHEN and CDR2 SYDVKM. The CDR3 spans 14 residues. The V and J ends lost 5 bases and 7 bases respectively, with 16 bases between them.

This clone has only a few counts. The rearrangement links TRBV7-9 to TRBJ1-5; D is perhaps TRBD1 (5 bases). The CDR3 is made up of 14 amino acids. Trimming removed 5 bases from V and 4 bases from J, with 12 bases in between. Germline CDR1 and CDR2: SEHNR and FQNEAQ (reference sequence). The CDR3 reads CASSPLGANQPQHF. In DNA, the CDR3 is TGTGCCAGCAGCCCCCTTGGGGCGAATCAGCCCCAGCATTTT.

The V and J genes are TRBV28 and TRBJ2-1, with D tentatively TRBD1 (6 bases). Trimming took 4 bases from V and 7 from J, leaving 23 bases between them. In germline, CDR1 is MDHEN, CDR2 SYDVKM. There are 17 residues in the CDR3. The CDR3 nucleotides are TGTGCCAGCAGTTACCCCTTGGGCAGGGGTCAAGGGAATGAGCAGTTCTTC. Translation gives CASSYPLGRGQGNEQFF.

The chain is built from TRBV28 and TRBJ2-1, with 12 bases lining up with TRBD2. The length of the CDR3 is 16 residues. Germline values: CDR1 MDHEN, CDR2 SYDVKM. Losses at the gene ends were 1 base for V and 9 bases for J; bases not matched to a gene: 7. CDR3 nucleotides: TGTGCCAGCAGTTTATCTAGCGGGAGGGCCTCGGGTGAGCAGTTCTTC. Translation gives CASSLSSGRASGEQFF.

The rearrangement uses TRBV7-2 and TRBJ1-1; the D gene is possibly TRBD1 (5 bases). V was clipped by 1 base and J by 6 bases, with 15 bases between them. Germline V gene lookup returns CDR1 SGHTA and CDR2 FQGNSA. CDR3 length: 15 amino acids. The CDR3 DNA sequence: TGTGCCAGCAGCTTAGGGGGGGGAGGTTTCCCTGAAGCTTTCTTT. The encoded protein is CASSLGGGGFPEAFF.

This clone was observed once. The chain is built from TRBV6-5 and TRBJ2-3; a weak D match, TRBD2 (5 bases). Trimming pared 0 bases from V and 3 bases from J, leaving 13 bases between. The CDR3 consists of 16 residues. Germline V lookup: CDR1 MNHEY, CDR2 SVGAGI. The CDR3 bases are TGTGCCAGCAGTTACTCGACTCCGCCGGGGACAGATACGCAGTATTTT. Translating it yields CASSYSTPPGTDTQYF.

This chain joins TRBV18 and TRBJ1-1, with 8 bases aligning to TRBD1. Germline CDR1 and CDR2: KGHSH and LQKENI. Losses at the gene ends were 5 bases for V and 3 bases for J; bases not matched to a gene: 8. This CDR3 contains 15 residues. The CDR3 DNA follows: TGTGCCAGCTCATCAGTGCAGGGGGCGGACACTGAAGCTTTCTTT. The encoded protein is CASSSVQGADTEAFF. Filled out from reference TRBV18 and TRBJ1-1, the complete variable domain reads NAGVMQNPRHLVRRRGQEARLRCSPMKGHSHVYWYRQLPEEGLKFMVYLQKENIIDESGMPKERFSAEFPKEGPSILRIQQVVRGDSAAYFCASSSVQGADTEAFFGQGTRLTVV.

The CDR3 nucleotides read TGTGCCAGCATCCCGGGACAGGTGGGCACTGAAGCTTTCTTT. This gives the protein CASIPGQVGTEAFF. J is TRBJ1-1 and V is TRBV6-5; 8 bases map to TRBD1. CDR3 length: 14 residues. J was trimmed by 4 bases and V by 7 bases; bases with no gene match: 8. Germline V lookup: CDR1 MNHEY, CDR2 SVGAGI.

This clone showed up just a few times. The chain joins TRBV6-6 to TRBJ1-2; 7 nucleotides align to TRBD1. CDR1 is MNHNY, CDR2 SVGAGI, per germline (reference sequence). Losses at the gene ends were 6 bases for V and 4 bases for J; bases not matched to a gene: 8. CDR3 size: 14 residues. CDR3 DNA sequence: TGTGCCAGCAGAACACAGGGGTTGTTCTATGGCTACACCTTC. It codes for CASRTQGLFYGYTF.

This rearrangement joins TRBV6-6 to TRBJ2-1, with 10 bases matching TRBD2. Germline lookup yields CDR1 MNHNY and CDR2 SVGAGI (reference sequence). Unmatched junction bases numbered 15, after V lost 7 bases and J lost 9 bases. This CDR3 is built from 16 residues. CDR3 loop: CASTQAGLAGASEQFF. CDR3 nucleotides: TGTGCCAGCACCCAGGCGGGGCTAGCGGGAGCAAGTGAGCAGTTCTTC.

The chain couples TRBV7-2 to TRBJ1-2; 9 bases map to TRBD1. Per germline, CDR1 SGHTA and CDR2 FQGNSA. V shed 6 bases and J 4 bases; nucleotides not matched to a gene: 3. The CDR3 totals 13 residues. The CDR3 DNA reads as TGTGCCAGCAGTCGGGACAGGGCCTATGGCTACACCTTC. Translating it yields CASSRDRAYGYTF.

In this sample, this clone turned up a few times. The chain is built from TRBV28 and TRBJ2-7; TRBD1 aligns across 8 bases. The CDR3 is made up of 13 amino acids. J lost 2 bases, V lost 10 bases, and 7 bases had no gene match. Germline V CDR1 and CDR2: MDHEN, SYDVKM. CDR3 in amino acids: CATSDRDPYEQYF. Here the CDR3 DNA reads TGTGCCACCTCGGACAGGGATCCCTACGAGCAGTACTTC.

The J gene is TRBJ2-2, the V gene TRBV27; 9 nucleotides line up with TRBD1. CDR3 size: 15 residues. In germline, CDR1 is MNHEY, CDR2 SMNVEV (reference sequence). V lost 4 bases to trimming and J lost 0 bases; unmatched junction nucleotides: 0. CDR3: CASSWDRANTGELFF. CDR3 in DNA: TGTGCCAGCAGTTGGGACAGGGCGAACACCGGGGAGCTGTTTTTT.

This chain uses TRBV27 with TRBJ1-2; D gene unclear. CDR3 length equals 14 residues. Germline values: CDR1 MNHEY, CDR2 SMNVEV (reference sequence). V was pared by 6 bases and J by 4 bases, with 15 bases between. CDR3: CASSDYQAGYGYTF. The CDR3 DNA reads TGTGCCAGCAGCGATTATCAGGCGGGCTATGGCTACACCTTC.

The chain carries TRBV10-3 and TRBJ1-3; the match to TRBD1 covers 9 bases. V lost 10 bases and J lost 3; bases outside the gene matches: 7. The CDR3 loop spans 14 amino acids. Germline V CDR1 and CDR2: ENHRY, SYGVKD. The CDR3 here is CATQDRGNGNTIYF. The CDR3 DNA is TGTGCCACCCAGGACAGGGGTAATGGAAACACCATATATTTT.